This T cell receptor (beta chain) was observed in a study of blood T cells in healthy people across ages. Overall study findings and caveats: Long-lived donors had more naive CD4+ cells and higher diversity than aged donors. Observed TCR beta diversity per million T cells went down as age went up. This fall followed a roughly linear course with age.

CDR3 length: 16 amino acids. Between the trimmed V and J ends, which lost 0 bases and 0 bases, there was a span of 12 bases. Germline assignment: CDR1 SEHNR and CDR2 FQNEAQ (reference sequence). A second PCR, run for about 6 to 11 cycles, used a sample-barcoded 5' primer plus a J-beta primer mix. Every sample gave at least 2.5 million paired-end reads containing CDR3. TCRdb analysed the 5' RACE reads with MiXCR anew, one entry per CDR3 protein. Seen here are some 1 million distinct CDR3 sequences, 45% observed once, and the top ten hold approximately 20%. There are a few counts of this clonotype. Antigen specificity is unknown.

The sequencing input was blood. This TCR came from a woman aged 55 to 70 in good health. The chain carries TRBV7-9 and TRBJ2-7; TRBD1 is a possible D gene (5 bases). The CDR3 sequence: CASSLAGRLSSYEQYF. The CDR3 DNA sequence: TGTGCCAGCAGCTTAGCGGGGCGGCTGAGCTCCTACGAGCAGTACTTC.